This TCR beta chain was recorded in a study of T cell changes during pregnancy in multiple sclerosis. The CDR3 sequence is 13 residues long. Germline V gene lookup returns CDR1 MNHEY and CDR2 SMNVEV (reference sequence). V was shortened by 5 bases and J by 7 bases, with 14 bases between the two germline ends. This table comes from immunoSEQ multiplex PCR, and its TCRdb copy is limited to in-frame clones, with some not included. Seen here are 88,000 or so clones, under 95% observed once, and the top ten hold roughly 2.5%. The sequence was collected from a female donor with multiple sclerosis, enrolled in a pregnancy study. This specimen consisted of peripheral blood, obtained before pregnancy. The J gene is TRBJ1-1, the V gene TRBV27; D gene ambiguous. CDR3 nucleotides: TGTGCCAGCAGTCCTGATGAAAGAGGTGAAGCTTTCTTT. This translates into CASSPDERGEAFF.